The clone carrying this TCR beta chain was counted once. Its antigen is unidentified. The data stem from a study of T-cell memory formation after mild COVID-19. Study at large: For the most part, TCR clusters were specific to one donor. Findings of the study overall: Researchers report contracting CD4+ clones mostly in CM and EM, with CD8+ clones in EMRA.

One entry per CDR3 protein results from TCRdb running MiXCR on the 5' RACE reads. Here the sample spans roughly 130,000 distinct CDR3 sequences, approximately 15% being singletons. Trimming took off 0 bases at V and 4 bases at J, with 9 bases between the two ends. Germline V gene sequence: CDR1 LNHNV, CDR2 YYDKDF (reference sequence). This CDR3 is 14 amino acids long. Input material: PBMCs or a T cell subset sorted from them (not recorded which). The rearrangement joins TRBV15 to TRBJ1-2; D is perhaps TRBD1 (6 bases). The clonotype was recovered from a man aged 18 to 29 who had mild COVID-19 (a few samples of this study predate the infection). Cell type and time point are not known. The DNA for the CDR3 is TGTGCCACCAGCAGAGACCGGACAGCCTATGGCTACACCTTC. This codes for CATSRDRTAYGYTF.